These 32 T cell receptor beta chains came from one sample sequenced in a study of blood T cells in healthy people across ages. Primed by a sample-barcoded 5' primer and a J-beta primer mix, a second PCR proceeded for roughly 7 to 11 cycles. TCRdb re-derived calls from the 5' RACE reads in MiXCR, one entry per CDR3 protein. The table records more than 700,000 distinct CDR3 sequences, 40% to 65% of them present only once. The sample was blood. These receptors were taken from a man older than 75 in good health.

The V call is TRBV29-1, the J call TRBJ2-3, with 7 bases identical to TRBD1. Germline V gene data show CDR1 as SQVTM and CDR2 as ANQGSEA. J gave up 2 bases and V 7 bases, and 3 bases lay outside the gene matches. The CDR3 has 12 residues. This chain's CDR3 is CSGGQVTDTQYF. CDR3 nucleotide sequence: TGCAGCGGCGGACAGGTCACAGATACGCAGTATTTT.

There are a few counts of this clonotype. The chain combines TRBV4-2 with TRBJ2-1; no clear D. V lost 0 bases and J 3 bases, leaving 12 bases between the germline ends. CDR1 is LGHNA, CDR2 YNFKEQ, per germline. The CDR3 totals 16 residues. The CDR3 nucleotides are TGTGCCAGCAGCCAAGATCACGGAGTAAGCTACAATGAGCAGTTCTTC. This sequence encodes CASSQDHGVSYNEQFF.

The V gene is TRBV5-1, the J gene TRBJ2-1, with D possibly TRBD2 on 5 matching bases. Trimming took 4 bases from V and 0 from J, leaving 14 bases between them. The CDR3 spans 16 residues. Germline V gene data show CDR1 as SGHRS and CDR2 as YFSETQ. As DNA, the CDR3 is TGCGCCAGCAGCCCCCGGGAAACGAGCTCCTACAATGAGCAGTTCTTC. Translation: CASSPRETSSYNEQFF.

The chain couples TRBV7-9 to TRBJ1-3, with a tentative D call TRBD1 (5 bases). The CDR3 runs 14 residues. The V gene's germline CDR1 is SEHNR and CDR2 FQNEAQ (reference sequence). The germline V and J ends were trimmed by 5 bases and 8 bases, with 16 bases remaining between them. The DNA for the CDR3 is TGTGCCAGCAGCCCCGGGACGGTGGGTGACACCATATATTTT. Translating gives CASSPGTVGDTIYF.

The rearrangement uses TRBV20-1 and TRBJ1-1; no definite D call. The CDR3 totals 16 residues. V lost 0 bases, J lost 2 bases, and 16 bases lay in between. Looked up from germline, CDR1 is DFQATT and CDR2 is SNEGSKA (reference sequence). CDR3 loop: CSARDGRELLNTEAFF. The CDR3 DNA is TGCAGTGCTAGAGATGGTAGGGAACTGTTAAACACTGAAGCTTTCTTT.

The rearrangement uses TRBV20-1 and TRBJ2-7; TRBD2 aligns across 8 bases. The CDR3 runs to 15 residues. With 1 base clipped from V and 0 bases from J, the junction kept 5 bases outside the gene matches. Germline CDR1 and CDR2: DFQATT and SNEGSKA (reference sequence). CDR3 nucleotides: TGCAGTGCTAGAGCGGAGCGGGGGAGCTCCTACGAGCAGTACTTC. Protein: CSARAERGSSYEQYF.

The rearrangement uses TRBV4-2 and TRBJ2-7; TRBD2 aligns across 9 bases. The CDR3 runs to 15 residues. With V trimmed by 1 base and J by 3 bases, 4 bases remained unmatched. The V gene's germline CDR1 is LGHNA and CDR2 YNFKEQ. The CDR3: CASSQVASGIYEQYF. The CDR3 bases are TGTGCCAGCAGCCAAGTGGCTAGCGGGATCTACGAGCAGTACTTC.

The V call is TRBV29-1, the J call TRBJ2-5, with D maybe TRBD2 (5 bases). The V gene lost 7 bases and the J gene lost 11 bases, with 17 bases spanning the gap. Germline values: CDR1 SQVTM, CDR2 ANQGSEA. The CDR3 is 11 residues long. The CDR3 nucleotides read TGCAGCGCCCGATCGGTCGGGGAGCAGTACTTC. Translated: CSARSVGEQYF.

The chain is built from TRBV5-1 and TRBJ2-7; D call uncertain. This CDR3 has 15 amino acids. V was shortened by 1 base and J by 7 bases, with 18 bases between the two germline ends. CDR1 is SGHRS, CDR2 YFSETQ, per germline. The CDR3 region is CASSLNSFGSEEQYF. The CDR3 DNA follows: TGCGCCAGCAGCTTGAATTCTTTCGGGTCCGAGGAGCAGTACTTC.

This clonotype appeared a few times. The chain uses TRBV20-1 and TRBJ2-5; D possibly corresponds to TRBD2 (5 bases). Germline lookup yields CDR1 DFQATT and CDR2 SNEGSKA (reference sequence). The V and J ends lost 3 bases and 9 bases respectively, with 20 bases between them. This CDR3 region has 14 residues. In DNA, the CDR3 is TGCAGTGCTAGTGGGCTAGTGGGAGTTGGGGCCCAGTACTTC. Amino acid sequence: CSASGLVGVGAQYF.

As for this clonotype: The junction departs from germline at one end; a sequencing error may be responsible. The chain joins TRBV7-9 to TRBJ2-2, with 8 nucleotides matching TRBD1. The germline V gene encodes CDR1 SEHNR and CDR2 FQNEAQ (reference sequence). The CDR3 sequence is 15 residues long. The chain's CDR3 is CASSRQGLNTGGLFF. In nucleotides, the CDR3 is TGTGCCAGCAGCCGACAGGGGCTGAACACCGGGGGGCTGTTTTTT.

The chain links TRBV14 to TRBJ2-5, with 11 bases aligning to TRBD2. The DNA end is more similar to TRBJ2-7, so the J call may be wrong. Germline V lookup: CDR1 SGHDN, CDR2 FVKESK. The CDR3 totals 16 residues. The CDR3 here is CASNSTGTSGAYEQYF. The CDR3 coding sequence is TGTGCCAGCAACTCCACCGGGACTAGCGGAGCCTACGAGCAGTACTTC.

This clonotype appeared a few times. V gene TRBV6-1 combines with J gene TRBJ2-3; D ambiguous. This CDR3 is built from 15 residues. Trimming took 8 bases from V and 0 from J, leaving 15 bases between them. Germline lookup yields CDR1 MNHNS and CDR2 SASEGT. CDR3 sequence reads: CASCKQEYSTDTQYF. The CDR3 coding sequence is TGTGCCAGCTGCAAGCAGGAGTACAGCACAGATACGCAGTATTTT.

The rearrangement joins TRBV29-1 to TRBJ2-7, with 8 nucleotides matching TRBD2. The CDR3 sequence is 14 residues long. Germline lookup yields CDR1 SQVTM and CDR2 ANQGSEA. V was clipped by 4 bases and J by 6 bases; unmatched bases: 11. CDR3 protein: CSVARGLGEGEQYF. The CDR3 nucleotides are TGCAGCGTTGCAAGGGGACTAGGGGAGGGCGAGCAGTACTTC.

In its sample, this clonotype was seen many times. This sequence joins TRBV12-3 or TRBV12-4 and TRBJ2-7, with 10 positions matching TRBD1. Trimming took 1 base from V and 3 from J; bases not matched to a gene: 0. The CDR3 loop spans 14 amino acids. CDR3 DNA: TGTGCCAGCAGTTTAGGGACAGGGGGCTACGAGCAGTACTTC. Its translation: CASSLGTGGYEQYF.

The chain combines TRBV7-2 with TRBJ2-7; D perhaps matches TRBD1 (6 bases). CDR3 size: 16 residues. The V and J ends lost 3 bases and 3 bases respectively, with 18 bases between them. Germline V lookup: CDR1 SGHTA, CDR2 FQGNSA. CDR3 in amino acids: CASSLTTGTIHYEQYF. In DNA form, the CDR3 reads TGTGCCAGCAGCTTGACGACCGGGACAATTCACTACGAGCAGTACTTC.

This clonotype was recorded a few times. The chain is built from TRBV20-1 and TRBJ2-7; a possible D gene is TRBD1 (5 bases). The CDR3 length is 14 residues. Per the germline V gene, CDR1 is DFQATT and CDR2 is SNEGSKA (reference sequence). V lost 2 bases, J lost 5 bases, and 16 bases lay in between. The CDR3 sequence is CSARRAGINDEQYF. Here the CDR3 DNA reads TGCAGTGCTAGACGGGCAGGGATTAACGACGAGCAGTACTTC.

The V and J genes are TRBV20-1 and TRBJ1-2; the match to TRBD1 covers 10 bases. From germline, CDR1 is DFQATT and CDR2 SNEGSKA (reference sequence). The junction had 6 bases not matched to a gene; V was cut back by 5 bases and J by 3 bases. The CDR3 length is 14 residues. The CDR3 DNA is TGCAGTGCTCCCGCCGGGACAGGGGACTATGGCTACACCTTC. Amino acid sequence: CSAPAGTGDYGYTF.

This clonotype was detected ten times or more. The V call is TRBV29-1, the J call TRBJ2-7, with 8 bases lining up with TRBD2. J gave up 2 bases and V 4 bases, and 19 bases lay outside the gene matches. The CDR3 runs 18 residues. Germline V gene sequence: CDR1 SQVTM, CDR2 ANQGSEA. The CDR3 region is CSVVDGGGPGTSTYEQYF. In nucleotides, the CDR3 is TGCAGCGTTGTCGATGGCGGGGGACCCGGGACTAGTACCTACGAGCAGTACTTC.

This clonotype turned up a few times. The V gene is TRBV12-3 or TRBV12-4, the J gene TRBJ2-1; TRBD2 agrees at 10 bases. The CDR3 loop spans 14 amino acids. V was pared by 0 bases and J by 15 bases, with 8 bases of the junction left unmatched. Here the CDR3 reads CASSLAPLAGVLFF. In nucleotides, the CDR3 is TGTGCCAGCAGTTTAGCTCCCCTAGCGGGAGTCCTGTTCTTC.

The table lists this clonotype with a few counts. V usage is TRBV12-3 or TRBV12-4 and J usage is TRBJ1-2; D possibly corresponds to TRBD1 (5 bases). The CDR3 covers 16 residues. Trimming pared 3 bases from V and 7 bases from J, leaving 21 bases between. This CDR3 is CASSFRTYGLGGGYTF. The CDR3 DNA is TGTGCCAGCAGTTTTCGGACATATGGCTTAGGTGGTGGCTACACCTTC.

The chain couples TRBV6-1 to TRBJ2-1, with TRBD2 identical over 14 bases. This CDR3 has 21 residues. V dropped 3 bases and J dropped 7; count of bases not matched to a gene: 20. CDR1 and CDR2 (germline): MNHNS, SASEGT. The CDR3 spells CASSDYLPGLAGAGGLNEQFF. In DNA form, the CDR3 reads TGTGCCAGCAGTGACTATCTCCCGGGACTAGCGGGAGCAGGGGGATTGAATGAGCAGTTCTTC.

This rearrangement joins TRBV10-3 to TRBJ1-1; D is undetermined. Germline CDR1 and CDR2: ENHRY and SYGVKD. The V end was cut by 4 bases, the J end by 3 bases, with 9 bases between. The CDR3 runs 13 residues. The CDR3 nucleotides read TGTGCCATCAGTGGGATAGGAGACACTGAAGCTTTCTTT. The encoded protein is CAISGIGDTEAFF.

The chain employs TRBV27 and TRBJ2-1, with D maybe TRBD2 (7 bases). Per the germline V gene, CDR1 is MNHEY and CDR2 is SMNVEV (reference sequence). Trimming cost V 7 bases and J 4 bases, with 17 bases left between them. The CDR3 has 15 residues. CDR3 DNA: TGTGCCAGCATCCCGCGGGGGCTAGGGTACAATGAGCAGTTCTTC. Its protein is CASIPRGLGYNEQFF.

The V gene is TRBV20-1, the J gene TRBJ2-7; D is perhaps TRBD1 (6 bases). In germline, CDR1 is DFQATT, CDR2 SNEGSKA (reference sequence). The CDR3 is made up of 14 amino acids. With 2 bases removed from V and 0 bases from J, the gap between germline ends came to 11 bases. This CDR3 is CSARRDTRSYEQYF. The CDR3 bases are TGCAGTGCTAGAAGGGACACCCGCTCCTACGAGCAGTACTTC.

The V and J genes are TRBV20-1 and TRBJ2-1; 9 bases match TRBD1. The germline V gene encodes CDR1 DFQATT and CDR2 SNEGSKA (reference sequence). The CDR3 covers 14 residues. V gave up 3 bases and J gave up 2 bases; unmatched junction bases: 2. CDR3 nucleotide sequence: TGCAGTGCTAGCCGGACAGGGGCCTACAATGAGCAGTTCTTC. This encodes CSASRTGAYNEQFF.

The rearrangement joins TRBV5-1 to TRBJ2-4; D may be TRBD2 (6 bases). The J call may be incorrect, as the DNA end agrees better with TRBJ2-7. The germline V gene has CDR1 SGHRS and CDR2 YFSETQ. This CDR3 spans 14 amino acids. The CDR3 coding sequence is TGCGCCAGCACCTCCTCCCCGGGGGACTACGAGCAGTACTTC. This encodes CASTSSPGDYEQYF.

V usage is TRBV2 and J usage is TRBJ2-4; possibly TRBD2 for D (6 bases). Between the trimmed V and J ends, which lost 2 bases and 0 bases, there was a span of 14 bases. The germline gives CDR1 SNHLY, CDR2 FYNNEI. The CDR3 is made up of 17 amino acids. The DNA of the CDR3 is TGTGCCAGCAGTGAATATGGTCTAGCGAGAGCCAAAAACATTCAGTACTTC. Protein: CASSEYGLARAKNIQYF.

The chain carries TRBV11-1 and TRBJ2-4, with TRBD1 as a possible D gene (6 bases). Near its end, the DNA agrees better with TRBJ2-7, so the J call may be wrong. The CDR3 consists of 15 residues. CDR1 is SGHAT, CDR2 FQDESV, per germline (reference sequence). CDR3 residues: CASSLARGGTYEQYF. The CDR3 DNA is TGTGCCAGCAGCTTAGCCAGGGGCGGCACCTACGAGCAGTACTTC.

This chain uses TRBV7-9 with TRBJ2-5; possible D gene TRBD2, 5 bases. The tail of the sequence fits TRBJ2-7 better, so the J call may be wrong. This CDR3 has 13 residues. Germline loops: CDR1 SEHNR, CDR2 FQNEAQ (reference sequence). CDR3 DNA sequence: TGTGCCAGCAGCGGAGGAGGAAGAGACGAGCAGTACTTC. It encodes CASSGGGRDEQYF.

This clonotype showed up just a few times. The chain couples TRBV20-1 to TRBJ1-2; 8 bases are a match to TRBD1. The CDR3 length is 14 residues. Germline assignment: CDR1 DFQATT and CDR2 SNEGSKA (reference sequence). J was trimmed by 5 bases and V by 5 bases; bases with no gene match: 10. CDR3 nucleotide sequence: TGCAGTGCTCTCAGCAGACAGGGGCGGTATGGCTACACCTTC. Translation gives CSALSRQGRYGYTF.

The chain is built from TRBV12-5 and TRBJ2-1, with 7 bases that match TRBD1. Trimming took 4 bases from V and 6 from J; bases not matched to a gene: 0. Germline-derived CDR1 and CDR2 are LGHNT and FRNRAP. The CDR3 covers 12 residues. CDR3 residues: CASGSGGNEQFF. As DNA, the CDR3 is TGTGCTAGTGGTTCAGGGGGCAATGAGCAGTTCTTC.